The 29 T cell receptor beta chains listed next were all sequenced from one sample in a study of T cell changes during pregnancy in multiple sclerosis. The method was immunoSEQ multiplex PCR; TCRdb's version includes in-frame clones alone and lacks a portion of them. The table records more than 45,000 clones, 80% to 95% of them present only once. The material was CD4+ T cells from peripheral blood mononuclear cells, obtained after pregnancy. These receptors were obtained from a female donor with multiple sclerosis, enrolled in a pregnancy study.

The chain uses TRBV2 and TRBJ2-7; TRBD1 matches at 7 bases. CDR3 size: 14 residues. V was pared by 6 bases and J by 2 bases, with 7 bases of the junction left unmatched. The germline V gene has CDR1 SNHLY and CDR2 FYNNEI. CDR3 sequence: CASRTTGTPYEQYF. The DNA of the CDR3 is TGTGCCAGCAGGACGACAGGGACCCCCTACGAGCAGTACTTC.

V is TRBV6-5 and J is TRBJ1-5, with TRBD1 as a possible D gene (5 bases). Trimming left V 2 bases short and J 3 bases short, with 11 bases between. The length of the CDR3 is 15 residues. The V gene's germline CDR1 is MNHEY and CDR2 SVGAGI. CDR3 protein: CASSYLAGPNQPQHF. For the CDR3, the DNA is TGTGCCAGCAGTTACCTGGCGGGACCCAATCAGCCCCAGCATTTT.

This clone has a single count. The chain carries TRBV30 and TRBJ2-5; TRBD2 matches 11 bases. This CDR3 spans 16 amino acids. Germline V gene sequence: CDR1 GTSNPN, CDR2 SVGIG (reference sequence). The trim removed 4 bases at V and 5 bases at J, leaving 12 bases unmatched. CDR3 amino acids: CAWKLAGAWRGETQYF. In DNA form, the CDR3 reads TGTGCCTGGAAACTAGCGGGGGCCTGGAGGGGGGAGACCCAGTACTTC.

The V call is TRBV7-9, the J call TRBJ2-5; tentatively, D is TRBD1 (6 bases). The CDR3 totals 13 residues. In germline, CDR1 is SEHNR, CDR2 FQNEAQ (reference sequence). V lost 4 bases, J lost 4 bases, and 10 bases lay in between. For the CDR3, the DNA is TGTGCCAGCAGCTCTACAGGGCGAGAGACCCAGTACTTC. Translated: CASSSTGRETQYF. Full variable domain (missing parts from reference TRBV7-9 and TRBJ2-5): DTGVSQNPRHKITKRGQNVTFRCDPISEHNRLYWYRQTLGQGPEFLTYFQNEAQLEKSRLLSDRFSAERPKGSFSTLEIQRTEQGDSAMYLCASSSTGRETQYFGPGTRLLVL.

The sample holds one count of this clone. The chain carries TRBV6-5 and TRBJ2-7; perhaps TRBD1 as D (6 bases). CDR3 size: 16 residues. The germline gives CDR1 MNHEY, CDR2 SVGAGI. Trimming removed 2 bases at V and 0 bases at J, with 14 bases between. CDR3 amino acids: CASSYGSGDGSYEQYF. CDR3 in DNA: TGTGCCAGCAGTTACGGGTCAGGGGACGGCTCCTACGAGCAGTACTTC.

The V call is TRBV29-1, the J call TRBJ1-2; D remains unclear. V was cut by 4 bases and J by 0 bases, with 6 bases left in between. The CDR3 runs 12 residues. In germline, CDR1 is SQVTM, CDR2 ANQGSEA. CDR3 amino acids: CSVARTNYGYTF. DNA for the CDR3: TGCAGCGTTGCCAGAACTAACTATGGCTACACCTTC.

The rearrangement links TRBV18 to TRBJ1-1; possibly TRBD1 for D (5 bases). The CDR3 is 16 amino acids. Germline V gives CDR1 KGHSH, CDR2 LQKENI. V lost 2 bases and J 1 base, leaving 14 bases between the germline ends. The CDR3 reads CASSPARVRKNTEAFF. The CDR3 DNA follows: TGTGCCAGCTCACCAGCCAGGGTAAGGAAGAACACTGAAGCTTTCTTT.

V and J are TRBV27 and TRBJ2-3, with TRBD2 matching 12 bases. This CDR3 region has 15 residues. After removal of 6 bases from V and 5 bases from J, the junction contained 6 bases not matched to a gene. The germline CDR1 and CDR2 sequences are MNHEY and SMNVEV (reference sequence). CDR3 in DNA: TGTGCCAGCAGCCCGACTAGCGGGGGAATAGATACGCAGTATTTT. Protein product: CASSPTSGGIDTQYF.

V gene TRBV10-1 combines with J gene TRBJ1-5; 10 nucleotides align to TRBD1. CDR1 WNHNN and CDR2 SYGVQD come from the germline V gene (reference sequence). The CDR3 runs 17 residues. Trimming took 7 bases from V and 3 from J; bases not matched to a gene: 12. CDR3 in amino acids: CASTLDRDRGLNQPQHF. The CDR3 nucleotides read TGCGCCAGCACCCTTGATCGGGACAGGGGCCTCAATCAGCCCCAGCATTTT.

The CDR3 protein is CASSPDRGSNQPQHF. The CDR3 region has the DNA TGTGCCAGCAGCCCCGACAGGGGTAGCAATCAGCCCCAGCATTTT. The chain couples TRBV6-5 to TRBJ1-5, with 8 bases matching TRBD1. This CDR3 region has 15 residues. Germline CDR1 MNHEY, CDR2 SVGAGI. The V gene end was trimmed by 6 bases and the J gene end by 0 bases; junction bases not matched to a gene: 4.

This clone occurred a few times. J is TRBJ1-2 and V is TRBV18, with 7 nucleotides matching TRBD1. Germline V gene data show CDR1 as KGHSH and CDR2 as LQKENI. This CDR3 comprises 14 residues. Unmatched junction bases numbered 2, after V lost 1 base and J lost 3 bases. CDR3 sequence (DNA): TGTGCCAGCTCACCACTGACAGGGTACTATGGCTACACCTTC. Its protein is CASSPLTGYYGYTF.

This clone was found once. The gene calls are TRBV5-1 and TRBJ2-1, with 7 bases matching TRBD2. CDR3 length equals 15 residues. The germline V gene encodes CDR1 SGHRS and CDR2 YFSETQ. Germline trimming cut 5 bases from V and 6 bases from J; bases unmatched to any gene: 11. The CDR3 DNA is TGCGCCAGCAGTTTTGGGGGGGGACCGACCAATGAGCAGTTCTTC. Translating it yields CASSFGGGPTNEQFF. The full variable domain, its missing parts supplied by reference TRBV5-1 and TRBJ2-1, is KAGVTQTPRYLIKTRGQQVTLSCSPISGHRSVSWYQQTPGQGLQFLFEYFSETQRNKGNFPGRFSGRQFSNSRSEMNVSTLELGDSALYLCASSFGGGPTNEQFFGPGTRLTVL.

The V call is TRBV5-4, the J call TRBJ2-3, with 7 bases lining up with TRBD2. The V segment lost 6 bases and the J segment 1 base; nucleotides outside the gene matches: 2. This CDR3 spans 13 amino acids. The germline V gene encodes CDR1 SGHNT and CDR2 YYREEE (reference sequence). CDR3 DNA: TGTGCCAGCACGGGGGGAGGCACAGATACGCAGTATTTT. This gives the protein CASTGGGTDTQYF.

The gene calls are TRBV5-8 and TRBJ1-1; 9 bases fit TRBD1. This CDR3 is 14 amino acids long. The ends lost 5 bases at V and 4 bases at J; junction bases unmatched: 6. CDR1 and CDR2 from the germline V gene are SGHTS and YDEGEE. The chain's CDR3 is CASRNRGQVTEAFF. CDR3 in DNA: TGTGCCAGCAGAAACAGGGGGCAGGTCACTGAAGCTTTCTTT. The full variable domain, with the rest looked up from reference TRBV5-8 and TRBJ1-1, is EAGVTQSPTHLIKTRGQQATLRCSPISGHTSVYWYQQALGLGLQFLLWYDEGEERNRGNFPPRFSGRQFPNYSSELNVNALELEDSALYLCASRNRGQVTEAFFGQGTRLTVV.

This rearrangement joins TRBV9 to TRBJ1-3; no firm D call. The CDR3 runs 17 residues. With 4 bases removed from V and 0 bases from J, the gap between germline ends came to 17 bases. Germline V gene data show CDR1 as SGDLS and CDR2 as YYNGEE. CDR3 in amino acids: CASSPRGGPPSGNTIYF. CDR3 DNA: TGTGCCAGCAGCCCCCGTGGAGGTCCGCCCTCTGGAAACACCATATATTTT.

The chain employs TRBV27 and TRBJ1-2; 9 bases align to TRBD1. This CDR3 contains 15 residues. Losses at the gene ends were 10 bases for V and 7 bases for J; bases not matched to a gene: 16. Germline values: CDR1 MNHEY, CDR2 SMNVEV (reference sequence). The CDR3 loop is CATQSGGQGTIGYTF. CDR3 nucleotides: TGTGCCACCCAGTCGGGAGGACAGGGGACTATTGGCTACACCTTC.

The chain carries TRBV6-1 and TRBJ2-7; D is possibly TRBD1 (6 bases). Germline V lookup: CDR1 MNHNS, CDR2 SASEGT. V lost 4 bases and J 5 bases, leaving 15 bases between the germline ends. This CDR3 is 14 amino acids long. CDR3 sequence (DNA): TGTGCCAGCAGTGGTTTGGCAGGGGCCCACGAGCAGTACTTC. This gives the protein CASSGLAGAHEQYF.

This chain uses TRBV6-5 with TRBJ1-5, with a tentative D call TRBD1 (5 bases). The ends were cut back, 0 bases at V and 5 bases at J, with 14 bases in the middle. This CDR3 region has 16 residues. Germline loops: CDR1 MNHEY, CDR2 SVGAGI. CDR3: CASSYSRDRRDQPQHF. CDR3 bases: TGTGCCAGCAGTTACTCGCGGGACCGCCGAGATCAGCCCCAGCATTTT.

The CDR3 region has the DNA TGTGCCAGCAGCGTAGCTAGCGGTTCCTACAATGAGCAGTTCTTC. It encodes CASSVASGSYNEQFF. The genes are TRBV11-3 and TRBJ2-1, with TRBD2 matching over 7 bases. There are 15 residues in the CDR3. Germline lookup yields CDR1 SGHNT and CDR2 YENEEA. After removal of 5 bases from V and 1 base from J, the junction contained 5 bases not matched to a gene.

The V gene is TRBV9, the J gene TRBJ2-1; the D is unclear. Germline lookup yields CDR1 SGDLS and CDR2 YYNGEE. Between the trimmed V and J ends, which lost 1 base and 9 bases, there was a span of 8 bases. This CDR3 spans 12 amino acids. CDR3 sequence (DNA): TGTGCCAGCAGCGTAACCCTAATTGAGCAGTTCTTC. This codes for CASSVTLIEQFF.

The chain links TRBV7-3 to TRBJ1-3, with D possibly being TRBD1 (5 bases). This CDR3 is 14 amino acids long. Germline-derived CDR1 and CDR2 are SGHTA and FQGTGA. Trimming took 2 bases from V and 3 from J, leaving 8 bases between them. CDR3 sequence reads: CASSLAGLGNTIYF. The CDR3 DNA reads TGTGCCAGCAGCTTAGCAGGGCTTGGAAACACCATATATTTT.

CDR3 sequence: CAYGVAGPSGELFF. CDR3 coding DNA: TGTGCCTACGGGGTAGCGGGCCCCTCCGGGGAGCTGTTTTTT. This chain connects TRBV7-9 to TRBJ2-2; 7 positions agree with TRBD2. This CDR3 comprises 14 residues. Germline V CDR1 and CDR2: SEHNR, FQNEAQ (reference sequence). Trimming removed 11 bases from V and 6 bases from J; junction bases left unmatched: 12. The whole variable domain, remainder taken from reference TRBV7-9 and TRBJ2-2, is DTGVSQNPRHKITKRGQNVTFRCDPISEHNRLYWYRQTLGQGPEFLTYFQNEAQLEKSRLLSDRFSAERPKGSFSTLEIQRTEQGDSAMYLCAYGVAGPSGELFFGEGSRLTVL.

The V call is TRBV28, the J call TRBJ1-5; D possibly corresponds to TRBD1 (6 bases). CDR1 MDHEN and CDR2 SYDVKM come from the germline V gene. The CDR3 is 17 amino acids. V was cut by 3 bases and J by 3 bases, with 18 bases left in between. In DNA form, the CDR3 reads TGTGCCAGCAGTTTGTCGACAGGCTTCCATGACAATCAGCCCCAGCATTTT. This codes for CASSLSTGFHDNQPQHF.

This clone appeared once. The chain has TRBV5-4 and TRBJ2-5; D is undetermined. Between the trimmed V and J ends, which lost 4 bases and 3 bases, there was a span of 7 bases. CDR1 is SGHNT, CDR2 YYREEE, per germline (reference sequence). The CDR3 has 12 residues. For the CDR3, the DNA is TGTGCCAGCAGCGCGCTGAAAGAGACCCAGTACTTC. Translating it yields CASSALKETQYF.

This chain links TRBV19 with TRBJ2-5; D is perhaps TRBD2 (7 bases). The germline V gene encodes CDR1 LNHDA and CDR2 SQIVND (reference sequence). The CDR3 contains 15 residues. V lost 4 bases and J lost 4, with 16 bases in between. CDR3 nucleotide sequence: TGTGCCAGTAGTACGGGGGGCCTGATCCGAGAGACCCAGTACTTC. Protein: CASSTGGLIRETQYF.

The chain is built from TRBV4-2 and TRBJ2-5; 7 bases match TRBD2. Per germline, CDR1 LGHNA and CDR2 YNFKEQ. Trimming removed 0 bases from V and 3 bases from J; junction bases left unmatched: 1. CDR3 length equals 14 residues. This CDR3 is CASSQDGGEETQYF. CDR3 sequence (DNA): TGTGCCAGCAGCCAAGATGGGGGGGAAGAGACCCAGTACTTC.

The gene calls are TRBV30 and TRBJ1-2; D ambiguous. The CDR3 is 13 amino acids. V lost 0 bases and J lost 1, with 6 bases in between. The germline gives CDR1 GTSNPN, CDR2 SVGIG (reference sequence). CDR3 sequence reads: CAWSVGVNYGYTF. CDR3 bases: TGTGCCTGGAGTGTAGGAGTTAACTATGGCTACACCTTC. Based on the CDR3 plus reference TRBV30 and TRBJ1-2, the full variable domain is SQTIHQWPATLVQPVGSPLSLECTVEGTSNPNLYWYRQAAGRGLQLLFYSVGIGQISSEVPQNLSASRPQDRQFILSSKKLLLSDSGFYLCAWSVGVNYGYTFGSGTRLTVV.

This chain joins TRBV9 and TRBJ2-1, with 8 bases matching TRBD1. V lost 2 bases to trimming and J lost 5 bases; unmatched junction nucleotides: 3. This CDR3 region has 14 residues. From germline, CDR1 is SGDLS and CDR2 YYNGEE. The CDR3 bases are TGTGCCAGCAGCGTGGTGGACAGGGACAATGAGCAGTTCTTC. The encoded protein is CASSVVDRDNEQFF. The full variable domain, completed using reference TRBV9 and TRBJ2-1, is DSGVTQTPKHLITATGQRVTLRCSPRSGDLSVYWYQQSLDQGLQFLIQYYNGEERAKGNILERFSAQQFPDLHSELNLSSLELGDSALYFCASSVVDRDNEQFFGPGTRLTVL.

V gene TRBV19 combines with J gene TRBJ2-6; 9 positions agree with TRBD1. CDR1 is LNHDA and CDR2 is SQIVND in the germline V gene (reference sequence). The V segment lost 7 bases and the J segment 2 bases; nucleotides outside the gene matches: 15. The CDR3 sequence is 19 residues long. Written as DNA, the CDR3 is TGTGCCAGTACCCCCGGCCCGGGACAGGGTCGGGCTGGGGCCAACGTCCTGACTTTC. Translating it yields CASTPGPGQGRAGANVLTF.